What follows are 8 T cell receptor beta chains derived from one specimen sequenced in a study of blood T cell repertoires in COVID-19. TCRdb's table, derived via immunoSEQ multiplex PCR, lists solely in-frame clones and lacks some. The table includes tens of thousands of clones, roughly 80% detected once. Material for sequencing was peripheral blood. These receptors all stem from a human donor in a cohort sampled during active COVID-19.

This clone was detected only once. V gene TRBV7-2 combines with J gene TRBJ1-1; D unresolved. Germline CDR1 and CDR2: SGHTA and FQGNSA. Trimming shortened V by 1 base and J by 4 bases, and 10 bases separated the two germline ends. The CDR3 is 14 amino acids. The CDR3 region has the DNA TGTGCCAGCAGCTTAGTTGCAGCGACCACTGAAGCTTTCTTT. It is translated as CASSLVAATTEAFF.

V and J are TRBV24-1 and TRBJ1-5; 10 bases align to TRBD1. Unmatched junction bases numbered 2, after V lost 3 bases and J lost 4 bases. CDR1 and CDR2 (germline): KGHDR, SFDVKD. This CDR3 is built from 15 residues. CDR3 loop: CATSDDRGRNQPQHF. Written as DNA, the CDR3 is TGTGCCACCAGTGATGACAGGGGGCGAAATCAGCCCCAGCATTTT.

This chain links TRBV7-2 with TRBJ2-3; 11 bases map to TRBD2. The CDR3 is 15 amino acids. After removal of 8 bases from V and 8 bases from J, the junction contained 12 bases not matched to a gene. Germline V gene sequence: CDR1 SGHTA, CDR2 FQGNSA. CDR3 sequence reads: CASRPGLAVGGTQYF. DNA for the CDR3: TGTGCCAGCCGTCCGGGACTAGCGGTCGGAGGTACGCAGTATTTT.

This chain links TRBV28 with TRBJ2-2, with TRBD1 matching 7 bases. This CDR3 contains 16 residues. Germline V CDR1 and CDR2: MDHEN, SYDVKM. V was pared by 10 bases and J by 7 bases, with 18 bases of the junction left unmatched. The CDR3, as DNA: TGTGCCATCAGCGGACCGGGACAGCCATTCTACGGGGAGCTGTTTTTT. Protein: CAISGPGQPFYGELFF.

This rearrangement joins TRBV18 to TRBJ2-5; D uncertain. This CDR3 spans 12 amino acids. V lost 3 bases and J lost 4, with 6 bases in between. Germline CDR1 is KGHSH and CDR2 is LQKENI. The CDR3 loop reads CASSPARETQYF. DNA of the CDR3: TGTGCCAGCTCACCGGCTCGAGAGACCCAGTACTTC.

This CDR3 is CASGLAGMETQYF. The CDR3, as DNA: TGTGCCAGTGGACTAGCGGGAATGGAGACCCAGTACTTC. The chain links TRBV19 to TRBJ2-5, with 12 bases identical to TRBD2. The V gene's germline CDR1 is LNHDA and CDR2 SQIVND (reference sequence). CDR3 length: 13 amino acids. The V and J ends lost 8 bases and 5 bases, in that order; junction bases with no gene match: 3.

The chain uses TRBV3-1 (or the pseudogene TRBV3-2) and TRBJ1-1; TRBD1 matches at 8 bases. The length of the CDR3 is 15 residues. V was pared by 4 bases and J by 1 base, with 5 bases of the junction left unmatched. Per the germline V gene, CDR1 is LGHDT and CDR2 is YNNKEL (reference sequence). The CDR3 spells CASSRRTGRNTEAFF. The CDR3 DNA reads TGTGCCAGCAGCCGACGGACAGGGAGGAACACTGAAGCTTTCTTT.

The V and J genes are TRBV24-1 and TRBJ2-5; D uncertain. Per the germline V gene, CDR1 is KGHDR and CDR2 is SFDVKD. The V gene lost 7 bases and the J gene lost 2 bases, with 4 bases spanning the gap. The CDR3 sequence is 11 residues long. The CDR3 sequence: CATSKQETQYF. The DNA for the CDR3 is TGTGCCACCAGCAAACAAGAGACCCAGTACTTC.